These T cell receptor beta chains were read from a single sample in a study of T cell repertoires in cytomegalovirus infection. TCRdb fed the reads into MiXCR, producing one record per CDR3 protein. Here the sample spans more than 150,000 distinct CDR3 sequences, approximately 19% being singletons. The source material was PBMCs. The receptors here all came from a human donor in good health (CMV status not recorded). Some clones in this sample may be carry-over from other donors' samples. The CDR3 runs from the conserved cysteine through the conserved F or W. D genes are given only for firm matches. Clone size appears in some rows only: once, few, many, or a class for an expanded clone.

clone_size j_call d_call v_call cdr3_nt cdr3_aa
- TRBJ1-4 - TRBV11-2 TGTGCCAGCAGCTTAGGGTCAGGGGCCAAACTGTTTTTT CASSLGSGAKLFF
many TRBJ2-5 - TRBV7-3 TGTGCCAGCAGCTCCTCTGGGACCGAAGAGACCCAGTACTTC CASSSSGTEETQYF
few TRBJ2-3 - TRBV14 TGTGCCAGCAGCGACAGGAGGGCAGATACGCAGTATTTT CASSDRRADTQYF
- TRBJ2-3 - TRBV28 TGTGCCAGCAGTGAAGGGTGGGGGTCTAGCACAGATACGCAGTATTTT CASSEGWGSSTDTQYF
many TRBJ2-1 - TRBV7-2 TGTGCCAGCAGCTTAGCACTACTAGTTACCAATGAGCAGTTCTTC CASSLALLVTNEQFF
- TRBJ1-2 TRBD1 TRBV3-1 TGTGCCAGCAGCTACGTTGATGAGGGGGCGAGTGGCTACACCTTC CASSYVDEGASGYTF
many TRBJ1-1 TRBD1 TRBV7-8 TGTGCCAGCAGCTTAAGGGTTGGCAGGGGGAACAACACTGAAGCTTTCTTT CASSLRVGRGNNTEAFF
few TRBJ2-6 - TRBV5-1 TGCGCCAGCAGCTTGCAGGGGCCCTCTGGGGCCAACGTCCTGACTTTC CASSLQGPSGANVLTF
- TRBJ1-1 TRBD1 TRBV20-1 TGCAGTACAGGGGGCTCCGCTGAAGCTTTCTTT CSTGGSAEAFF
few TRBJ1-1 - TRBV23-1 TGCGCCAGCAGTCAAGAGGGAGTAGACACTGAAGCTTTCTTT CASSQEGVDTEAFF
many TRBJ2-7 - TRBV2 TGTGCCAGCAGTGAAACCCGACGGAACTTCTACGAGCAGTACTTC CASSETRRNFYEQYF
many TRBJ1-4 - TRBV7-2 TGTGCCAGCAGCTTATGGCAGGGACTAGAGGTGTTTTTT CASSLWQGLEVFF
few TRBJ1-5 - TRBV19 TGTGCCAGTAGTTGGTCACAGTATAGCAATCAGCCCCAGCATTTT CASSWSQYSNQPQHF
few TRBJ2-7 TRBD2 TRBV28 TGTGCCAGCAGCACCGGACTAGCGGGAGGTTGGTACGAGCAGTACTTC CASSTGLAGGWYEQYF
- TRBJ1-1 TRBD1 TRBV2 TGTGCCAGCAGTCCGACAGGGGATCACACTGAAGCTTTCTTT CASSPTGDHTEAFF
- TRBJ2-1 TRBD2 TRBV29-1 TGCAGCGCGGGACTAGCGGGCCGGGGGTTCTTC CSAGLAGRGFF
- TRBJ2-6 - TRBV14 TGTGCCAGCAGCCAAACCACGGGCAGGGCCGGGGCCAACGTCCTGACTTTC CASSQTTGRAGANVLTF
few TRBJ2-5 - TRBV29-1 TGCAGCTTCCCCCGGAAGGGAACGAGAGAGACCCAGTACTTC CSFPRKGTRETQYF
many TRBJ2-2 TRBD2 TRBV19 TGTGCCAGTAAGCTAGCGGGGGCGGGGAACACCGGGGAGCTGTTTTTT CASKLAGAGNTGELFF
- TRBJ2-1 TRBD1 TRBV28 TGTGCCAGCAGTACTCAGGGACAGGGGGCAGCTGAGCAGTTCTTC CASSTQGQGAAEQFF
many TRBJ2-1 - TRBV11-3 TGTGCCAGCAGTTCCGAAGGTGGCGGGGGCCATAATGAGCAGTTCTTC CASSSEGGGGHNEQFF
many TRBJ2-1 TRBD2 TRBV7-2 TGTGCCAGCAGCCGAGCGGGAGGTTCCTACAATGAGCAGTTCTTC CASSRAGGSYNEQFF
- TRBJ2-2 TRBD2 TRBV2 TGTGCCAGCGGGAACCTAGCGGGAGGGCTCCGAAGTGCGAACACCGGGGAGCTGTTTTTT CASGNLAGGLRSANTGELFF
many TRBJ2-7 - TRBV28 TGTGCCAGCAGTCTCAGGGACGCCAGCTACGAGCAGTACTTC CASSLRDASYEQYF
- TRBJ2-5 TRBD2 TRBV7-9 TGTGCCAGCAGCTCGACAACTAGCGGCGAGACCCAGTACTTC CASSSTTSGETQYF
- TRBJ1-4 - TRBV14 TGTGCCAGCAGCCCAAAGGAGGGCAGAAATGAAAAACTGTTTTTT CASSPKEGRNEKLFF
- TRBJ1-1 - TRBV6-4 TGTGCCAGCAGTGACGGGGTTGAAGCTTTCTTT CASSDGVEAFF
- TRBJ2-5 - TRBV7-9 TGTGCCAGCAGCCCGTTTCTCGAGACCCAGTACTTC CASSPFLETQYF
- TRBJ1-1 - TRBV20-1 TGCAGTGCTAGAGATATAGGGGGTCGGAACACTGAAGCTTTCTTT CSARDIGGRNTEAFF
- TRBJ2-7 TRBD1 TRBV7-2 TGTGCCAGCAGCCGCGGACAGGGGGTAAACTACGAGCAGTACTTC CASSRGQGVNYEQYF
few TRBJ2-1 - TRBV7-9 TGTGCCAGCAGCCCGTGGCTTGGTGGTGAGCAGTTCTTC CASSPWLGGEQFF
few TRBJ2-2 - TRBV19 TGTGCCAGTAGTATAGGGAGGGGGACGGTGAACACCGGGGAGCTGTTTTTT CASSIGRGTVNTGELFF
- TRBJ2-1 - TRBV11-3 TGTGCCAGCAGCTTAGCCCGGACTATCAATGAGCAGTTCTTC CASSLARTINEQFF
- TRBJ1-5 TRBD1 TRBV28 TGTGCCAGCAGCCCACCTGACAGGGCTGAGCAGCCCCAGCATTTT CASSPPDRAEQPQHF
- TRBJ1-2 - TRBV6-5 TGTGCCAGCAGTTACTCGTGGACCGGGAACTATGGCTACACCTTC CASSYSWTGNYGYTF
- TRBJ2-7 - TRBV5-1 TGCGCCAGCAGCGAGGACGTGCGGGAGCAGTACTTC CASSEDVREQYF
- TRBJ2-1 - TRBV4-1 TGCGCCAGCAGCCAACTCGGGTCTCAGTTCTTC CASSQLGSQFF
many TRBJ1-5 - TRBV7-9 TGTGCCAGCAGCCTCATAAGGGCAGAGTACAATCAGCCCCAGCATTTT CASSLIRAEYNQPQHF
many TRBJ2-7 - TRBV7-2 TGTGCCAGCAGCCTTGATCTAGCTTCCTACGAGCAGTACTTC CASSLDLASYEQYF
- TRBJ2-1 - TRBV2 TGTGCCAGCATGAGGAAATGGAATGAGCAGTTCTTC CASMRKWNEQFF
few TRBJ1-1 TRBD1 TRBV29-1 TGCAGCTCACGGGACAGGGGTGCCGAAGCTTTCTTT CSSRDRGAEAFF
- TRBJ1-3 - TRBV4-1 TGCGCCAGCAGTGCGGACGGGAACACCATATATTTT CASSADGNTIYF
- TRBJ1-1 - TRBV7-9 TGTGCCAGCAGCGGGGGGCTGGGGTACACTGAAGCTTTCTTT CASSGGLGYTEAFF
- TRBJ2-3 - TRBV19 TGTGCCAGTAGTCACTGCCCCGAGGAGAGGACAGATACGCAGTATTTT CASSHCPEERTDTQYF
- TRBJ2-7 - TRBV7-2 TGTGCCAGCAGCCGATACACCCAGAGCTCCTACGAGCAGTACTTC CASSRYTQSSYEQYF
many TRBJ2-2 TRBD2 TRBV7-8 TGTGCCATCTCGGGACTAGCGGGAGCAGGCACCGGGGAGCTGTTTTTT CAISGLAGAGTGELFF
many TRBJ2-2 - TRBV7-6 TGTGCCAGCAGCCTCCTTGTCGACACCGGGGAGCTGTTTTTT CASSLLVDTGELFF
- TRBJ2-1 - TRBV19 TGTGCCAGTAGTCTTGACACTAGGGATGAGCAGTTCTTC CASSLDTRDEQFF
- TRBJ2-5 - TRBV7-9 TGTGCCAGCAGCCCCCGTCGAGGACTCCAAGAGACCCAGTACTTC CASSPRRGLQETQYF
- TRBJ1-1 - TRBV6-2/TRBV6-3 TGTGCCAGCAGTTGGCACACTGAAGCTTTCTTT CASSWHTEAFF
many TRBJ2-3 - TRBV28 TGTGCCAGCAGCGGACAGAATAGGCGGGGCACAGATACGCAGTATTTT CASSGQNRRGTDTQYF
many TRBJ2-1 TRBD2 TRBV27 TGTGCCAGCAGTGTACCTAGCGGGAGAATGTACAATGAGCAGTTCTTC CASSVPSGRMYNEQFF
many TRBJ2-7 - TRBV7-2 TGTGCCAGCAGCTCCACCGGTAACTACGAGCAGTACTTC CASSSTGNYEQYF